This T cell receptor beta chain originates from a study of T cell repertoires in cytomegalovirus infection. Study-wide context: Signatures in public TCR beta sequences pointed to both CMV infection and matching HLA type. Findings and caveats of the study: CMV carriers having the relevant HLA were flagged by cumulative public TCR beta family frequency.

Each CDR3 protein gets one entry after TCRdb re-called the reads with MiXCR. The sample has 650,000 to 900,000 distinct CDR3 sequences, approximately 30% seen once. Germline values: CDR1 LGHDT, CDR2 YNNKEL (reference sequence). V lost 4 bases and J lost 7, with 14 bases in between. The CDR3 runs 14 residues. This clonotype was detected many times. Its matching antigen is unknown. Sample: cultured CD8+ T cells from PBMCs, taken from culture after CMV antigen stimulation. The sequence was collected from a human donor in good health (CMV status not recorded). Some clones in this sample may be carry-over from other donors' samples. The V gene is TRBV3-1, the J gene TRBJ1-3, with D unclear. CDR3 protein: CASSLGRYSNTIYF. The CDR3 nucleotides are TGTGCCAGCAGCCTCGGACGATACTCGAACACCATATATTTT.